This is a list of T cell receptor beta chains from one sample in a study of Tregs in tolerant kidney transplant recipients. These receptors have no known antigen. The assay was immunoSEQ multiplex PCR, and TCRdb's table has in-frame clones only and misses some. This table has just under 45,000 clones, 95% to 96% appearing once. Sequenced input: Tregs from blood cultured with allogeneic cells. Every receptor here comes from a human donor in good health. Both conserved end residues are part of each CDR3. Each record gives: clone size, CDR3 length, J gene, V gene, D gene, CDR3 protein, CDR3 DNA. D genes are given only for firm matches. Part of the rows lack a size; the others show once, few, many or a class for expanded clones.

-,16,TRBJ1-4,TRBV7-9,-,CASSPRHTLKGEKLFF,TGTGCCAGCAGCCCCCGCCATACCCTTAAAGGAGAAAAACTGTTTTTT
-,13,TRBJ2-3,TRBV7-6,TRBD2,CASSPTSGGHQYF,TGTGCCAGCAGCCCGACTAGCGGGGGCCATCAGTATTTT
-,16,TRBJ2-6,TRBV2,-,CASRSEGGSGANVLTF,TGTGCCAGCAGGTCCGAAGGGGGCTCTGGGGCCAACGTCCTGACTTTC
-,16,TRBJ1-5,TRBV19,-,CASSIGRPGNNQPQHF,TGTGCCAGTAGTATAGGAAGGCCAGGGAACAATCAGCCCCAGCATTTT
-,14,TRBJ2-1,TRBV9,TRBD1,CASSMGQIYNEQFF,TGTGCCAGCAGCATGGGACAGATCTACAATGAGCAGTTCTTC
-,12,TRBJ1-4,TRBV5-6,-,CASQFGGEKLFF,TGTGCCAGCCAGTTTGGGGGTGAAAAACTGTTTTTT
-,14,TRBJ1-3,TRBV10-3,TRBD1,CAISRQGVGNTIYF,TGTGCCATCAGTAGACAGGGGGTAGGAAACACCATATATTTT
-,13,TRBJ2-3,TRBV5-1,-,CASSQGEFDTQYF,TGCGCCAGCAGCCAAGGGGAGTTTGATACGCAGTATTTT
-,19,TRBJ1-5,TRBV2,TRBD1,CASSRLRTGGINSNQPQHF,TGTGCCAGCAGTCGCTTAAGGACAGGGGGTATCAATAGCAATCAGCCCCAGCATTTT
-,13,TRBJ1-5,TRBV10-2,-,CASSRQGNQPQHF,TGCGCCAGTAGTAGGCAGGGGAACCAGCCCCAGCATTTT
-,15,TRBJ2-7,TRBV2,TRBD1,CASSSGGQGWYEQYF,TGTGCCAGCAGCTCCGGGGGACAGGGTTGGTACGAGCAGTACTTC
-,13,TRBJ1-4,TRBV6-6,-,CASTGYEEEKLFF,TGTGCCAGTACAGGGTATGAAGAAGAAAAACTGTTTTTT
once,17,TRBJ2-2,TRBV19,-,CASSARRPGADTGELFF,TGTGCCAGTAGTGCCCGGCGTCCGGGGGCCGACACCGGGGAGCTGTTTTTT
-,13,TRBJ2-2,TRBV10-3,-,CAIGGIFDGELFF,TGTGCCATCGGCGGGATTTTCGACGGGGAGCTGTTTTTT
-,14,TRBJ2-3,TRBV30,-,CAWSGWRAPDTQYF,TGTGCCTGGAGTGGTTGGAGAGCCCCAGATACGCAGTATTTT
-,13,TRBJ2-7,TRBV5-1,TRBD1,CASSRDRGNEQYF,TGCGCCAGCAGCCGGGACAGGGGGAACGAGCAGTACTTC
-,12,TRBJ1-4,TRBV2,-,CASSGNGEKLFF,TGTGCCAGCAGTGGGAATGGAGAAAAACTGTTTTTT
once,16,TRBJ2-3,TRBV7-9,-,CASSLETGLRTDTQYF,TGTGCCAGCAGCTTAGAGACAGGCCTCCGCACAGATACGCAGTATTTT
-,15,TRBJ2-7,TRBV6-5,TRBD2,CASSPGLAPFGEQYF,TGTGCCAGCAGTCCCGGACTAGCTCCTTTCGGCGAGCAGTACTTC
-,16,TRBJ2-5,TRBV7-2,TRBD2,CASSLVIAGPQETQYF,TGTGCCAGCAGCTTAGTGATAGCGGGCCCTCAAGAGACCCAGTACTTC
-,13,TRBJ1-1,TRBV18,-,CASSPPGYSEAFF,TGTGCCAGCTCACCACCCGGGTACAGTGAAGCTTTCTTT
once,13,TRBJ2-1,TRBV5-1,-,CASSLDPYNEQFF,TGCGCCAGCAGCTTGGACCCCTACAATGAGCAGTTCTTC
-,16,TRBJ2-3,TRBV5-1,-,CASRPAGRSTTDTQYF,TGCGCCAGCAGACCCGCGGGGAGAAGCACCACAGATACGCAGTATTTT
once,13,TRBJ1-1,TRBV19,-,CASSQGVYTEAFF,TGTGCCAGTAGCCAAGGGGTTTATACTGAAGCTTTCTTT
-,20,TRBJ2-5,TRBV12-2,-,CASRSPPPIGRASEQETQYF,TGTGCAAGTCGCTCCCCACCCCCCATCGGGAGGGCCTCGGAACAAGAGACCCAGTACTTC
-,14,TRBJ2-2,TRBV6-5,TRBD1,CASRRDRGTGELFF,TGTGCCAGCAGAAGGGACAGGGGCACCGGGGAGCTGTTTTTT
-,15,TRBJ1-2,TRBV14,TRBD1,CASSRTGPTGGGYTF,TGTGCCAGCAGCCGGACAGGGCCGACCGGGGGTGGCTACACCTTC
-,17,TRBJ1-5,TRBV5-1,TRBD1,CASSSGTGGAGNQPQHF,TGCGCCAGCAGCTCAGGGACAGGGGGCGCGGGTAATCAGCCCCAGCATTTT
-,12,TRBJ2-2,TRBV2,-,CASSGTVGELFF,TGTGCCAGCAGTGGGACCGTCGGGGAGCTGTTTTTT
-,16,TRBJ2-1,TRBV30,-,CAWSQTSWREHNEQFF,TGTGCCTGGAGCCAGACGTCTTGGCGGGAACACAATGAGCAGTTCTTC
-,12,TRBJ2-1,TRBV18,-,CASSPAGYEQFF,TGTGCCAGCTCACCGGCGGGGTATGAGCAGTTCTTC
-,16,TRBJ1-1,TRBV6-5,-,CASSYSAGIRDTEAFF,TGTGCCAGCAGTTACTCCGCAGGGATTAGGGACACTGAAGCTTTCTTT
-,15,TRBJ2-1,TRBV5-8,-,CASSFKGYSYNEQFF,TGTGCCAGCAGCTTCAAGGGATACTCCTACAATGAGCAGTTCTTC
-,15,TRBJ2-2,TRBV11-3,TRBD1,CASSSQGANTGELFF,TGTGCCAGCAGCTCCCAGGGGGCGAACACCGGGGAGCTGTTTTTT
once,14,TRBJ1-1,TRBV6-1,TRBD1,CASSLTGGNTEAFF,TGTGCCAGCAGCTTGACAGGGGGCAACACTGAAGCTTTCTTT
-,13,TRBJ2-7,TRBV19,-,CASSIARTYEQYF,TGTGCCAGTAGTATAGCGCGTACCTACGAGCAGTACTTC
-,16,TRBJ2-1,TRBV7-3,-,CASSLWPPPSYNEQFF,TGTGCCAGCAGCTTATGGCCTCCCCCCTCCTACAATGAGCAGTTCTTC
-,13,TRBJ1-1,TRBV6-1,-,CAMGGRANTEAFF,TGTGCCATGGGTGGCAGGGCGAACACTGAAGCTTTCTTT
-,16,TRBJ2-1,TRBV23-1,TRBD2,CASSQCNSSGRGEQFF,TGCGCCAGCAGTCAATGTAATAGTAGCGGGAGGGGTGAGCAGTTCTTC
-,16,TRBJ2-7,TRBV10-1,TRBD2,CASSELAGAGNYEQYF,TGCGCCAGCAGTGAACTAGCGGGAGCAGGGAACTACGAGCAGTACTTC
-,12,TRBJ2-7,TRBV5-6,TRBD1,CASSYSGQAQYF,TGTGCCAGCAGCTACAGCGGACAGGCGCAGTACTTC
-,16,TRBJ2-7,TRBV25-1,TRBD2,CASSELLAGDSYEQYF,TGTGCCAGCAGTGAATTGTTGGCGGGGGACTCCTACGAGCAGTACTTC
-,13,TRBJ1-2,TRBV5-6,TRBD1,CASIRQGAGGYTF,TGTGCCAGCATCAGACAGGGGGCAGGTGGCTACACCTTC
-,13,TRBJ2-5,TRBV19,-,CASSLGVQETQYF,TGTGCCAGTAGTCTGGGGGTTCAAGAGACCCAGTACTTC
-,12,TRBJ1-1,TRBV29-1,TRBD1,CSAPTGGTEAFF,TGCAGCGCCCCGACAGGGGGGACTGAAGCTTTCTTT
-,14,TRBJ1-3,TRBV19,-,CASSIGRSGNTIYF,TGTGCCAGTAGTATCGGCAGGTCTGGAAACACCATATATTTT
-,13,TRBJ2-3,TRBV5-1,-,CASSSARAGTQYF,TGCGCCAGCAGCTCCGCTAGGGCGGGTACGCAGTATTTT
once,17,TRBJ2-4,TRBV5-4,TRBD2,CASSRPGLAGGPDIQYF,TGTGCCAGCAGCAGACCGGGACTAGCGGGGGGGCCAGACATTCAGTACTTC
-,15,TRBJ2-7,TRBV6-5,TRBD2,CASRTLAGGRNEQYF,TGTGCCAGCAGGACCTTAGCGGGAGGTCGGAACGAGCAGTACTTC
-,13,TRBJ1-5,TRBV19,-,CASTDFGNQPQHF,TGTGCCAGTACCGACTTTGGCAATCAGCCCCAGCATTTT
-,15,TRBJ2-3,TRBV5-4,-,CASSLIGRVTDTQYF,TGTGCCAGCAGCTTGATTGGTCGGGTCACAGATACGCAGTATTTT
-,14,TRBJ1-2,TRBV19,TRBD1,CASSPTAGTGGYTF,TGTGCCAGTAGTCCGACCGCCGGGACAGGGGGCTACACCTTC
-,13,TRBJ2-6,TRBV29-1,-,CSVGKAGANVLTF,TGCAGCGTTGGAAAAGCAGGGGCCAACGTCCTGACTTTC
-,16,TRBJ2-1,TRBV10-1,-,CASSGLRDSTYNEQFF,TGCGCCAGCAGTGGACTCCGGGACTCAACTTACAATGAGCAGTTCTTC
-,13,TRBJ2-1,TRBV6-5,TRBD2,CASRPIRTSRPFF,TGTGCCAGCAGACCGATTCGGACTAGCAGGCCGTTCTTC
-,15,TRBJ2-3,TRBV7-3,TRBD2,CASTLSGGAADTQYF,TGTGCCAGCACCCTTAGCGGGGGGGCCGCAGATACGCAGTATTTT
-,13,TRBJ1-2,TRBV6-1,-,CASSEFRGYGYTF,TGTGCCAGCAGTGAATTCAGGGGCTATGGCTACACCTTC
-,15,TRBJ2-2,TRBV11-2,-,CASSFYPGFTGELFF,TGTGCCAGCAGCTTTTATCCAGGGTTCACCGGGGAGCTGTTTTTT
-,14,TRBJ1-1,TRBV9,-,CASSGRRGDTEAFF,TGTGCCAGCAGCGGCCGTAGAGGCGACACTGAAGCTTTCTTT
-,14,TRBJ2-7,TRBV6-5,-,CASSLDMSSYEQYF,TGTGCCAGCAGTTTGGACATGAGCTCCTACGAGCAGTACTTC